The clone carrying this T cell receptor beta chain was seen only a few times. This entry is derived from a study of blood T cells in healthy people across ages. For the second PCR, which ran for roughly 6 to 12 cycles, a sample-barcoded 5' primer and a J-beta primer mix were used. TCRdb re-called the 5' RACE reads through MiXCR, storing one row per CDR3 protein. The sample includes roughly 800,000 distinct CDR3 sequences, about 25% of them seen just once. These sequences were also reported in another study, on T cells of mothers and their children.

Specimen: blood. The TCR originated in a boy aged 10-17 years in good health.

The CDR3 DNA reads as TGTGCCACCGGACCTAGCGGGAGGGGTGAGACCCAGTACTTC. This codes for CATGPSGRGETQYF. The genes are TRBV10-3 and TRBJ2-5; 12 bases agree with TRBD2. Germline CDR1 is ENHRY and CDR2 is SYGVKD. V was pared by 10 bases and J by 5 bases, with 8 bases of the junction left unmatched. There are 14 residues in the CDR3.